A single sample is the source of the 5 T cell receptor beta chains below, sequenced in a study of blood T cell repertoires in COVID-19. The data were produced by immunoSEQ multiplex PCR, yet TCRdb's version contains in-frame clones alone and is incomplete. The repertoire holds roughly 200,000 clones, with around 82% as singletons. The sequenced sample was PBMCs or T cells enriched from blood (not recorded which). The receptors were sampled from a woman aged 55-70 years with acute COVID-19.

J is TRBJ1-6 and V is TRBV7-2, with D maybe TRBD1 (6 bases). This CDR3 has 13 amino acids. The germline CDR1 and CDR2 sequences are SGHTA and FQGNSA. The V end was cut by 5 bases, the J end by 7 bases, with 9 bases between. The CDR3 protein is CASSLRGNSPLHF. The CDR3 bases are TGTGCCAGCAGCCTTAGGGGGAATTCACCCCTCCACTTT.

V gene TRBV29-1 combines with J gene TRBJ1-1; 9 positions match TRBD1. Germline trimming cut 5 bases from V and 1 base from J; bases unmatched to any gene: 2. Germline V gives CDR1 SQVTM, CDR2 ANQGSEA. This CDR3 has 13 amino acids. The CDR3, as DNA: TGCAGCGTTAGACAGGGGGGGAACACTGAAGCTTTCTTT. This encodes CSVRQGGNTEAFF.

The V gene is TRBV24-1, the J gene TRBJ1-2; a possible D gene is TRBD1 (6 bases). The length of the CDR3 is 16 residues. V gave up 3 bases and J gave up 0 bases, with 13 bases separating them. CDR1 is KGHDR, CDR2 SFDVKD, per germline. CDR3: CATSDHRQETNYGYTF. The CDR3 DNA is TGTGCCACCAGTGATCATAGACAGGAAACTAACTATGGCTACACCTTC.

This chain links TRBV14 with TRBJ2-7, with TRBD1 matching 9 bases. Germline V gene data show CDR1 as SGHDN and CDR2 as FVKESK. CDR3 size: 15 residues. V lost 3 bases to trimming and J lost 3 bases; unmatched junction nucleotides: 6. CDR3 sequence: CASSQTGGGYYEQYV. The CDR3, as DNA: TGTGCCAGCAGCCAGACAGGGGGGGGTTACTACGAGCAGTACGTC.

CDR3 sequence (DNA): TGTGCCAGCAGCCAAGGACTAGCGGTCTCCGGGGAGCTGTTTTTT. This encodes CASSQGLAVSGELFF. V gene TRBV3-1 (or the pseudogene TRBV3-2) combines with J gene TRBJ2-2, with 9 bases fitting TRBD2. The V and J ends lost 1 base and 6 bases, in that order; junction bases with no gene match: 3. Looked up from germline, CDR1 is LGHDT and CDR2 is YNNKEL (reference sequence). The CDR3 loop spans 15 amino acids.